This TCR beta chain originates from a study of blood T cell repertoires in COVID-19. The wider study: From the United States, Italy and Spain came samples of acute and convalescent COVID-19. The cDNA or gDNA used as material had been derived from T cells, B-cell-depleted T cells, or PBMCs.

In the source study's methods: Reference gene primer amplification yielded estimated nucleated cell counts. Some clones are missing from TCRdb's copy, which holds only in-frame ones; the method was immunoSEQ multiplex PCR. The DNA was the basis for D and trimming; V, J and clone size are from that table. The sample has 95,000 to 100,000 clones; roughly 85% are singletons. In this sample, this clone turned up a few times. Deletions cut 3 bases from V and 0 bases from J, with 12 bases between. The germline V gene encodes CDR1 SGHRS and CDR2 YFSETQ. The length of the CDR3 is 15 residues. This rearrangement joins TRBV5-1 to TRBJ1-1, with D possibly being TRBD1 (6 bases). The clonotype originates from a woman in her sixties or seventies with active or convalescent COVID-19. The sample taken for sequencing was peripheral blood. CDR3 bases: TGCGCCAGCAGCTACGGACAGCCCATGAACACTGAAGCTTTCTTT. Its translation is CASSYGQPMNTEAFF.